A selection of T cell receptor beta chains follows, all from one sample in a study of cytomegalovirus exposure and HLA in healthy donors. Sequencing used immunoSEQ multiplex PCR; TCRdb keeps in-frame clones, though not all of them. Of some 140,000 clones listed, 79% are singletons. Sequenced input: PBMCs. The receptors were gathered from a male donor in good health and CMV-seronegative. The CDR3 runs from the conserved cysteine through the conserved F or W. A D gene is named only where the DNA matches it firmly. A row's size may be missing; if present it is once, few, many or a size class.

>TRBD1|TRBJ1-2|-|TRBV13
TGTGCCAGCAGCTCGCTAGGGACAGGGAAAAAGGATGGCTACACCTTC
CASSSLGTGKKDGYTF
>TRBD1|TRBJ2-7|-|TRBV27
TGTGCCAGCAGTTTAGCCGGGACAGGGGGTTTCTACGAGCAGTACTTC
CASSLAGTGGFYEQYF
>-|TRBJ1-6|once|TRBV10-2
TGCGCCAGCGAGGCAGGGGAAAATTCACCCCTCCACTTT
CASEAGENSPLHF
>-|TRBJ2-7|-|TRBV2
TGTGCCAGCAGGGAGGGCTACGAGCAGTACTTC
CASREGYEQYF
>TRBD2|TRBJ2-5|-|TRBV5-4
TGTGCCAGCAGCTTTAGCGGGGGGGAAATGGAGACCCAGTACTTC
CASSFSGGEMETQYF
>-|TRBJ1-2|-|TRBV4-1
TGCGCCAGCAGCCAAGGCAGGGGTGTTAACTATGGCTACACCTTC
CASSQGRGVNYGYTF
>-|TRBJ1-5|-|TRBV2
TGTGCCAGCAGCCTTAACTTGCCTAGCAATCAGCCCCAGCATTTT
CASSLNLPSNQPQHF
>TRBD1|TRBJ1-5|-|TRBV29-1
TGCAGCGCTACACAGGGGGACAATCAGCCCCAGCATTTT
CSATQGDNQPQHF
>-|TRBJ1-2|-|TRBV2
TGTGCCAGCAGTGGGTCGGGTTCCCATGGCTACACCTTC
CASSGSGSHGYTF
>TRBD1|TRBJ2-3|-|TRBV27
TGTGCCAGCAGTTATAGCAGGGGGCTAGATACGCAGTATTTT
CASSYSRGLDTQYF
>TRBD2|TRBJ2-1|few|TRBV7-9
TGTGCCAGCAGCTCCACCGGACTAGCGGGGTACAATGAGCAGTTCTTC
CASSSTGLAGYNEQFF
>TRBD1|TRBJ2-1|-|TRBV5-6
TGTGCCAGCAGCCCGGGGAACAGGGGTGTCTACAATGAGCAGTTCTTC
CASSPGNRGVYNEQFF
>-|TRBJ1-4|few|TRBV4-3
TGCGCCAGCAGCCAAGAACGGGGGGAAAAACTGTTTTTT
CASSQERGEKLFF
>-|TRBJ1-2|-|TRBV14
TGTGCCAGCAGCTCTTCCTCCGTGTACACCTTC
CASSSSSVYTF
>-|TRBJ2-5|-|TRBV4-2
TGTGCCAGCAGCCAAGCCAGGGGCGGGGGTCCCCAAGAGACCCAGTACTTC
CASSQARGGGPQETQYF
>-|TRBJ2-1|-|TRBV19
TGTGCCAGTAGAAAAGGGGCCAGGGAGCAGTTCTTC
CASRKGAREQFF
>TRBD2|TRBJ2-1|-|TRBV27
TGTGCCAGCAGTTTGGGCGGGGGGCATTACAATGAGCAGTTCTTC
CASSLGGGHYNEQFF
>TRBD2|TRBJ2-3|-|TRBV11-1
TGTGCCAGCAGCTTGACTAGCGGGGGCACAGATACGCAGTATTTT
CASSLTSGGTDTQYF
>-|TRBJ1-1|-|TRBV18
TGTGCCAGCTCACCAATGCCGGTGAACACTGAAGCTTTCTTT
CASSPMPVNTEAFF
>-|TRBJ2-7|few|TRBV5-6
TGTGCCAGCAGCTTACCGGACAGCTACGAGCAGTACTTC
CASSLPDSYEQYF
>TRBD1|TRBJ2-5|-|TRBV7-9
TGTGCCAGCAGCTTAGGAGGTTACCAGGGGGAGCAGTACTTC
CASSLGGYQGEQYF
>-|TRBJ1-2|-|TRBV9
TGTGCCAGCAGCGTAGGAGATTATGGCTACACCTTC
CASSVGDYGYTF
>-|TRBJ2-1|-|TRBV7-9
TGTGCCAGCAGCTTAATTGGCGGGGTTTACAATGAGCAGTTCTTC
CASSLIGGVYNEQFF
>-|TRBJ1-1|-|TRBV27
TGTGCCAGCAGTTTCCAGGGGAACACTGAAGCTTTCTTT
CASSFQGNTEAFF
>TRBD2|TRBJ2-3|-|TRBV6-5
TGTGCCAGCACCGATCCGGGGGGGAGCACAGATACGCAGTATTTT
CASTDPGGSTDTQYF
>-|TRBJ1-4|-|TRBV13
TGTGCCAGCAGCTTAGGCCGAGTCGAAAAACTGTTTTTT
CASSLGRVEKLFF
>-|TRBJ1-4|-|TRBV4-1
TGCGCCAGCAGCCAAGATAGGGGGGGCAGTGAGGAAAAACTGTTTTTT
CASSQDRGGSEEKLFF
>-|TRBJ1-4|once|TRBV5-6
TGTGCCAGCAGCTTGGGAGTGTGGGGCAGGGGCGAAAAACTGTTTTTT
CASSLGVWGRGEKLFF
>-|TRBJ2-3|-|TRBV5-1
TGCGCCAGCAGCCAGGCGGGGACCCAAAGCACAGATACGCAGTATTTT
CASSQAGTQSTDTQYF
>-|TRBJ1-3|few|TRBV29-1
TGCAGCGTTGAAGCGGCGGTCTCTGGAAACACCATATATTTT
CSVEAAVSGNTIYF
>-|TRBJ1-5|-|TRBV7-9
TGTTCCAGCAGCTTAAAACACAGGGGCAATCAGCCCCAGCATTTT
CSSSLKHRGNQPQHF
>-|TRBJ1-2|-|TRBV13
TGTGCCAGCAGCTTATGGCGGGGGGACTATGGCTACACCTTC
CASSLWRGDYGYTF
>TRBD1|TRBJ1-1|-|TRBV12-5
TGTGCTAGTGGTTCAGGGGGTTACACTGAAGCTTTCTTT
CASGSGGYTEAFF
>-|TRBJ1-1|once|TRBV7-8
TGTGCCAGCAGCTTAGGGGCAGGAACGTACACTGAAGCTTTCTTT
CASSLGAGTYTEAFF
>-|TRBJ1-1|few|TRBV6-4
TGTGCCAGCAGCATACAGGGAAACACTGAAGCTTTCTTT
CASSIQGNTEAFF
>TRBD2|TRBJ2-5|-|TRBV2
TGTGCCAGCACCTTCCCTGCGCGGGGGGAAGAGACCCAGTACTTC
CASTFPARGEETQYF
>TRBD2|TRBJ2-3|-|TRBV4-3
TGCGCCAGCAGCCAAGAGAGGCGGGGGGGCCCCACAGATACGCAGTATTTT
CASSQERRGGPTDTQYF
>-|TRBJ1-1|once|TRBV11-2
TGTGCCAGCAGCTTGGGACTGTTGAACACTGAAGCTTTCTTT
CASSLGLLNTEAFF
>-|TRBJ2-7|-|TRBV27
TGTGCCAGCAAGGGGCTCTCCTACGAGCAGTACTTC
CASKGLSYEQYF
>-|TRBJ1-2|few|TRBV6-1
TGTGCCAGCAGTGAACCGTCTAACTATGGCTACACCTTC
CASSEPSNYGYTF
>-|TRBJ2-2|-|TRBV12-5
TGTGCTAGTGTTCCGGCGAACACCGGGGAGCTGTTTTTT
CASVPANTGELFF
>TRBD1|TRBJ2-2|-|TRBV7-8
TGTGCCAGCAGCTTACCCGGGACAGGGATCACCGGGGAGCTGTTTTTT
CASSLPGTGITGELFF
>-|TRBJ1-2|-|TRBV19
TGTGCCAGTAGTATTGACGGCAGGGACTATGGCTACACCTTC
CASSIDGRDYGYTF
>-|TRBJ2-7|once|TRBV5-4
TGTGCCAGCAGCTTGGAATCGTCCTACGAGCAGTACTTC
CASSLESSYEQYF
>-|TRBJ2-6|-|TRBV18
TGTGCCAGCTCACCACCGGGGCGGATTATTAGATCTGGGGCCAACGTCCTGACTTTC
CASSPPGRIIRSGANVLTF
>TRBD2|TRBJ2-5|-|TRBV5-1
TGCGCCAGCAGCCCGGCGGCGGCGGGGGGTAGAGAGACCCAGTACTTC
CASSPAAAGGRETQYF
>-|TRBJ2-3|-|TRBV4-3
TGCGCCAGCAGCCAAGAAGCTACTAGCACAGATACGCAGTATTTT
CASSQEATSTDTQYF
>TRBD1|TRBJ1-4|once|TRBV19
TGTGCCAGTAGCCCTGGACAGGGGTGGATTTCCGCAACTAATGAAAAACTGTTTTTT
CASSPGQGWISATNEKLFF
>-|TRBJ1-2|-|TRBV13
TGTGCCAGCAGCTTAGGGCAGGGCAACTATGGCTACACCTTC
CASSLGQGNYGYTF
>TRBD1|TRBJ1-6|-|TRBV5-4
TGTGCCAGCAGCCCGGGACAGGTTAATTCACCCCTCCACTTT
CASSPGQVNSPLHF
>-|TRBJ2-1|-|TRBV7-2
TGTGCCAGCAGCAACGCGGGCTACAATGAGCAGTTCTTC
CASSNAGYNEQFF
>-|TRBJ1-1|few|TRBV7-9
TGTGCCAGCAGCTTATCCCAGAACACTGAAGCTTTCTTT
CASSLSQNTEAFF
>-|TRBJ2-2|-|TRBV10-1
TGCGCCAGCAGTGAGAAAGCAGGGCGAGGGGAGCTGTTTTTT
CASSEKAGRGELFF
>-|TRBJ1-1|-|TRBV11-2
TGTGCCAGCACGAATGGACGCGGGGGGAACACTGAAGCTTTCTTT
CASTNGRGGNTEAFF
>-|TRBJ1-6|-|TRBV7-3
TGTGCCAGCAGCTTAACAGGGAGAAATTCACCCCTCCACTTT
CASSLTGRNSPLHF
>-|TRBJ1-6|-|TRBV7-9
TGTGCCAGCAGCCCCTCGGGGGACTCACCCCTCCACTTT
CASSPSGDSPLHF